The 27 T cell receptor beta chains reported below all come from one sample, sequenced in a study of long-term antiretroviral therapy in people with HIV (dated by TCRdb to the early 2020s). The immunoSEQ hsTCRB v3.0 assay was used at survey level resolution for TRB variable region sequencing. Here the immuneACCESS table is served through TCRdb, limited to in-frame sequences with V and J called. Missing clones are a known gap in these copies; in checked studies unresolved V genes cover under half, and the rest lacks a known reason. For this sample the table gives 17,000 or so clones, of which over 75% were detected only once. Jointly, the top ten make up approximately 8.7% of the sample. The specimen comprised unsorted PBMCs, sampled 0.3 years after starting antiretroviral therapy. These receptors were collected from a man between 60 and 75 years old with HIV.

The genes are TRBV10-3 and TRBJ2-1, with 12 bases matching TRBD2. In germline, CDR1 is ENHRY, CDR2 SYGVKD. V dropped 6 bases and J dropped 5; count of bases not matched to a gene: 8. This CDR3 contains 16 residues. Here the CDR3 reads CAIRTLAGGSNNEQFF. The CDR3 DNA sequence: TGTGCCATCAGGACCCTAGCGGGAGGGTCGAACAATGAGCAGTTCTTC.

This clone is a singleton in its sample. V and J are TRBV4-3 and TRBJ2-2; no clear D gene. Germline values: CDR1 LGHNA, CDR2 YSLEER. V lost 0 bases and J 0 bases, leaving 11 bases between the germline ends. The CDR3 consists of 17 residues. CDR3 amino acids: CASSQEARTSNTGELFF. CDR3 in DNA: TGCGCCAGCAGCCAAGAGGCCAGAACTTCGAACACCGGGGAGCTGTTTTTT.

The chain combines TRBV28 with TRBJ1-1, with 7 nucleotides matching TRBD1. Trimming cost V 7 bases and J 1 base; bases outside gene matches: 9. There are 15 residues in the CDR3. Per germline, CDR1 MDHEN and CDR2 SYDVKM. CDR3 nucleotides: TGTGCCAGCAAGCCAGGGGACAGAGAGAACACTGAAGCTTTCTTT. Amino acids: CASKPGDRENTEAFF.

The V and J genes are TRBV5-1 and TRBJ2-1; 9 bases are a match to TRBD2. The V and J ends lost 4 bases and 2 bases, in that order; junction bases with no gene match: 4. CDR1 and CDR2 (germline): SGHRS, YFSETQ. The CDR3 runs to 15 residues. The CDR3: CASSPSGDTYNEQFF. In DNA, the CDR3 is TGCGCCAGCAGCCCTAGCGGGGATACCTACAATGAGCAGTTCTTC.

The genes are TRBV6-5 and TRBJ2-1; possible D gene TRBD1, 6 bases. CDR3 length: 12 residues. Germline CDR1 MNHEY, CDR2 SVGAGI. Trimming took 2 bases from V and 10 from J, leaving 9 bases between them. The chain's CDR3 is CASSYDTGEQFF. CDR3 coding DNA: TGTGCCAGCAGTTACGATACAGGGGAGCAGTTCTTC.

V gene TRBV2 combines with J gene TRBJ2-1; TRBD2 is a possible D gene (7 bases). Germline values: CDR1 SNHLY, CDR2 FYNNEI. The CDR3 contains 15 residues. Trimming pared 6 bases from V and 4 bases from J, leaving 16 bases between. CDR3 bases: TGTGCCAGCAGCCCGGGGGCGGGAGCTTACAATGAGCAGTTCTTC. Residues: CASSPGAGAYNEQFF.

The V gene is TRBV4-3, the J gene TRBJ1-3; 8 bases agree with TRBD1. The CDR3 totals 16 residues. After removal of 0 bases from V and 4 bases from J, the junction contained 5 bases not matched to a gene. CDR1 and CDR2 from the germline V gene are LGHNA and YSLEER. Written as DNA, the CDR3 is TGCGCCAGCAGCCAAGATGCCGCAGGGGGCGGAAACACCATATATTTT. Residues: CASSQDAAGGGNTIYF.

The rearrangement uses TRBV7-3 and TRBJ2-7; 11 bases map to TRBD2. Looked up from germline, CDR1 is SGHTA and CDR2 is FQGTGA. CDR3 length: 14 residues. The ends lost 4 bases at V and 3 bases at J; junction bases unmatched: 2. The DNA for the CDR3 is TGTGCCAGCAGCTCCGGGACTAGCGGCTACGAGCAGTACTTC. This sequence encodes CASSSGTSGYEQYF.

This chain uses TRBV9 with TRBJ2-1, with 9 nucleotides matching TRBD1. CDR1 is SGDLS and CDR2 is YYNGEE in the germline V gene. This CDR3 region has 14 residues. The junction had 6 bases not matched to a gene; V was cut back by 3 bases and J by 8 bases. The CDR3 here is CASSGDRAGDEQFF. CDR3 coding DNA: TGTGCCAGCAGCGGGGACAGGGCAGGGGATGAGCAGTTCTTC.

V gene TRBV7-9 combines with J gene TRBJ1-1; D perhaps matches TRBD1 (5 bases). The CDR3 totals 13 residues. V lost 5 bases, J lost 8 bases, and 15 bases lay in between. From germline, CDR1 is SEHNR and CDR2 FQNEAQ (reference sequence). As DNA, the CDR3 is TGTGCCAGCAGCGCCAACCTGTGGGGGGAAGCTTTCTTT. This encodes CASSANLWGEAFF.

The chain joins TRBV18 to TRBJ1-1, with TRBD1 as a possible D gene (5 bases). Looked up from germline, CDR1 is KGHSH and CDR2 is LQKENI. The CDR3 is 17 residues long. V was trimmed by 4 bases and J by 1 base, leaving 19 bases between them. Here the CDR3 DNA reads TGTGCCAGCTCACTCTCCCAAGGGGCCGCGAGGAACACTGAAGCTTTCTTT. Its translation: CASSLSQGAARNTEAFF.

The chain links TRBV7-2 to TRBJ1-2, with D unclear. V was trimmed by 1 base and J by 1 base, leaving 10 bases between them. This CDR3 has 15 residues. Germline loops: CDR1 SGHTA, CDR2 FQGNSA. The CDR3 DNA sequence: TGTGCCAGCAGCTTAGAATGGGCCATTAACTATGGCTACACCTTC. This codes for CASSLEWAINYGYTF.

V usage is TRBV25-1 and J usage is TRBJ1-1; D is unresolved. This CDR3 has 13 amino acids. Germline assignment: CDR1 MGHDK and CDR2 SYGVNS. Trimming took 7 bases from V and 0 from J, leaving 9 bases between them. The CDR3 reads CASIGRMNTEAFF. CDR3 in DNA: TGTGCCAGCATTGGCAGGATGAACACTGAAGCTTTCTTT.

This clone has a single count. The rearrangement links TRBV15 to TRBJ1-2, with a tentative D call TRBD1 (6 bases). V was shortened by 5 bases and J by 4 bases, with 17 bases between the two germline ends. Germline loops: CDR1 LNHNV, CDR2 YYDKDF (reference sequence). The CDR3 is made up of 15 amino acids. In nucleotides, the CDR3 is TGTGCCACCAGCGCGTCACAGGGAGAGACCTATGGCTACACCTTC. Amino acid sequence: CATSASQGETYGYTF.

This chain links TRBV11-2 with TRBJ1-3, with a possible D match to TRBD1 (5 bases). The CDR3 sequence is 14 residues long. The ends were cut back, 7 bases at V and 1 base at J, with 11 bases in the middle. Germline CDR1 is SGHAT and CDR2 is FQNNGV. CDR3 loop: CASNRQLSGNTIYF. For the CDR3, the DNA is TGTGCCAGCAACCGACAGCTTTCTGGAAACACCATATATTTT.

The chain links TRBV19 to TRBJ1-5; D not resolved. This CDR3 comprises 15 residues. Trimming pared 3 bases from V and 3 bases from J, leaving 12 bases between. CDR1 is LNHDA, CDR2 SQIVND, per germline (reference sequence). CDR3 bases: TGTGCCAGTAGTATTCTGCTATTGGCCAATCAGCCCCAGCATTTT. Its translation is CASSILLLANQPQHF.

The CDR3 protein is CASSLGTPYEQYF. As DNA, the CDR3 is TGTGCCAGCAGCTTAGGGACCCCCTACGAGCAGTACTTC. The V call is TRBV5-6, the J call TRBJ2-7, with D tentatively TRBD1 or TRBD2 (5 bases each). This CDR3 is built from 13 residues. The germline gives CDR1 SGHDT, CDR2 YYEEEE. V was cut by 2 bases and J by 2 bases, with 8 bases left in between.

The CDR3 nucleotides are TGTGCCAGCAGTTACTCACAGGGGAATTATGGCTACACCTTC. It yields the protein CASSYSQGNYGYTF. V is TRBV6-5 and J is TRBJ1-2; TRBD1 matches at 7 bases. Germline V lookup: CDR1 MNHEY, CDR2 SVGAGI. The ends lost 0 bases at V and 5 bases at J; junction bases unmatched: 3. This CDR3 has 14 residues.

The chain combines TRBV5-1 with TRBJ1-1; a weak D match, TRBD1 (5 bases). The V end was cut by 0 bases, the J end by 5 bases, with 14 bases between. CDR3 size: 15 residues. Germline CDR1 is SGHRS and CDR2 is YFSETQ. CDR3: CASSLDAGGGTEAFF. In DNA form, the CDR3 reads TGCGCCAGCAGCTTGGACGCGGGGGGGGGAACTGAAGCTTTCTTT.

This clone was observed a single time. The gene calls are TRBV6-5 and TRBJ2-5, with 8 bases fitting TRBD1. With V trimmed by 5 bases and J by 5 bases, 10 bases remained unmatched. The CDR3 totals 15 residues. CDR1 and CDR2 from the germline V gene are MNHEY and SVGAGI. The CDR3 sequence: CASSVTGGTGETQYF. CDR3 coding DNA: TGTGCCAGCAGTGTTACAGGGGGAACGGGGGAGACCCAGTACTTC.

This chain joins TRBV5-1 and TRBJ2-3; the D gene is possibly TRBD2 (6 bases). The CDR3 extends over 14 amino acids. The germline V and J ends were trimmed by 4 bases and 9 bases, with 18 bases remaining between them. Germline CDR1 reads SGHRS; CDR2 reads YFSETQ. CDR3 in DNA: TGCGCCAGCAGCACGGGGGACCTGCGCGTGACGCAGTATTTT. It yields the protein CASSTGDLRVTQYF.

The chain couples TRBV4-2 to TRBJ1-3; D is unclear. CDR1 is LGHNA, CDR2 YNFKEQ, per germline. This CDR3 region has 19 residues. With 0 bases removed from V and 0 bases from J, the gap between germline ends came to 18 bases. CDR3 protein: CASSQDHQRAESSGNTIYF. The CDR3, as DNA: TGTGCCAGCAGCCAAGACCACCAGAGGGCGGAAAGCTCTGGAAACACCATATATTTT.

V usage is TRBV28 and J usage is TRBJ2-4; D might be TRBD1 (6 bases). Germline-derived CDR1 and CDR2 are MDHEN and SYDVKM. The CDR3 consists of 14 residues. Trimming shortened V by 6 bases and J by 8 bases, and 17 bases separated the two germline ends. The CDR3 is CASSAPGVRYIQYF. CDR3 coding DNA: TGTGCCAGCAGCGCCCCAGGGGTCAGGTACATTCAGTACTTC.

The chain is built from TRBV9 and TRBJ2-1; 11 nucleotides match TRBD1. This CDR3 has 16 residues. Germline V gene data show CDR1 as SGDLS and CDR2 as YYNGEE. Trimming removed 2 bases from V and 9 bases from J; junction bases left unmatched: 10. For the CDR3, the DNA is TGTGCCAGCAGCGTGGAAGGGACAGGGGGGCTCGGTGAGCAGTTCTTC. It encodes CASSVEGTGGLGEQFF. Based on the CDR3 plus reference TRBV9 and TRBJ2-1, the full variable domain is DSGVTQTPKHLITATGQRVTLRCSPRSGDLSVYWYQQSLDQGLQFLIQYYNGEERAKGNILERFSAQQFPDLHSELNLSSLELGDSALYFCASSVEGTGGLGEQFFGPGTRLTVL.

This clone was observed once. The V call is TRBV7-2, the J call TRBJ2-5; 7 nucleotides line up with TRBD2. This CDR3 contains 14 residues. V shed 5 bases and J 5 bases; nucleotides not matched to a gene: 8. Germline CDR1 reads SGHTA; CDR2 reads FQGNSA. The CDR3 nucleotides are TGTGCCAGCAGCAAATCACTAGCGTCCGAGACCCAGTACTTC. Its protein is CASSKSLASETQYF.

The CDR3 is CSVAGGSTDTQYF. In DNA, the CDR3 is TGCAGCGTTGCAGGCGGCAGCACAGATACGCAGTATTTT. This sequence joins TRBV29-1 and TRBJ2-3; D not resolved. CDR1 is SQVTM and CDR2 is ANQGSEA in the germline V gene. V lost 4 bases and J 0 bases, leaving 8 bases between the germline ends. The CDR3 consists of 13 residues.

The gene calls are TRBV11-2 and TRBJ2-1; 10 positions match TRBD2. Germline V gene sequence: CDR1 SGHAT, CDR2 FQNNGV. CDR3 length: 16 residues. V lost 4 bases, J lost 6 bases, and 9 bases stayed unmatched. CDR3 region: CASSSSGGAYINEQFF. The CDR3 bases are TGTGCCAGCAGCTCAAGCGGGGGGGCCTATATCAATGAGCAGTTCTTC. The variable domain in full, with the rest retrieved from reference TRBV11-2 and TRBJ2-1, is EAGVAQSPRYKIIEKRQSVAFWCNPISGHATLYWYQQILGQGPKLLIQFQNNGVVDDSQLPKDRFSAERLKGVDSTLKIQPAKLEDSAVYLCASSSSGGAYINEQFFGPGTRLTVL.